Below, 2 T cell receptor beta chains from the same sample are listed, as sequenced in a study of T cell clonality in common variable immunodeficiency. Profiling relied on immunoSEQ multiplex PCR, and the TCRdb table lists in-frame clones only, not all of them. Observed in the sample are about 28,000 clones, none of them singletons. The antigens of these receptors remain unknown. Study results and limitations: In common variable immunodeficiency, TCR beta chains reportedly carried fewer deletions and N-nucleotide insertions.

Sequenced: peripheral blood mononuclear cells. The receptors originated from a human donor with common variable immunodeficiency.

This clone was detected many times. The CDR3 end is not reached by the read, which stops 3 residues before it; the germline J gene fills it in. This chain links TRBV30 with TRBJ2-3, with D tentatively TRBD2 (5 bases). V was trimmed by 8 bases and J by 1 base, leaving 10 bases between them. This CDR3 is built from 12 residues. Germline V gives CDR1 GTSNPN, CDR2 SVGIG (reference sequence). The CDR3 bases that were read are TGTGCCCGGGGTCCTCGCACAGATACG. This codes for CARGPRTDT. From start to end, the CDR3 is CARGPRTDTQYF.

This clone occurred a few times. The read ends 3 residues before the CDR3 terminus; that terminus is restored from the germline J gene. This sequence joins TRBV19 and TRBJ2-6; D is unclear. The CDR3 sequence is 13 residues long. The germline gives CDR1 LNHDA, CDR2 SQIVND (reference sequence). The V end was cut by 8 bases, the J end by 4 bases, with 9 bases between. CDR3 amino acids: CASQNSGANVLTF. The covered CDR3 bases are TGTGCCAGTCAAAACTCAGGGGCCAACGTC.